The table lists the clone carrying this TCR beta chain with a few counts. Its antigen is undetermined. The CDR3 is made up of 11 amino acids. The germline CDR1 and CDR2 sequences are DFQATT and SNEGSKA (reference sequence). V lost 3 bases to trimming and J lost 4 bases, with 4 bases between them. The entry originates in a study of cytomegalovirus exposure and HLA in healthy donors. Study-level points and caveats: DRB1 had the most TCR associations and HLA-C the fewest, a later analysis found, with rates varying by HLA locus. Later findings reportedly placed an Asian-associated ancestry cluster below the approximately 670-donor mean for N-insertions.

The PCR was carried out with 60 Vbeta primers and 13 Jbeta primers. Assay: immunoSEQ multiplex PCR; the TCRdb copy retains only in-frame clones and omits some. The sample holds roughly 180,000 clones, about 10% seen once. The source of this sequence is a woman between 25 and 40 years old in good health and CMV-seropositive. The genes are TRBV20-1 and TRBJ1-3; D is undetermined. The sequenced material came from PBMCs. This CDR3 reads CSAREGNTIYF. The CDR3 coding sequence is TGCAGTGCTAGGGAGGGAAACACCATATATTTT.